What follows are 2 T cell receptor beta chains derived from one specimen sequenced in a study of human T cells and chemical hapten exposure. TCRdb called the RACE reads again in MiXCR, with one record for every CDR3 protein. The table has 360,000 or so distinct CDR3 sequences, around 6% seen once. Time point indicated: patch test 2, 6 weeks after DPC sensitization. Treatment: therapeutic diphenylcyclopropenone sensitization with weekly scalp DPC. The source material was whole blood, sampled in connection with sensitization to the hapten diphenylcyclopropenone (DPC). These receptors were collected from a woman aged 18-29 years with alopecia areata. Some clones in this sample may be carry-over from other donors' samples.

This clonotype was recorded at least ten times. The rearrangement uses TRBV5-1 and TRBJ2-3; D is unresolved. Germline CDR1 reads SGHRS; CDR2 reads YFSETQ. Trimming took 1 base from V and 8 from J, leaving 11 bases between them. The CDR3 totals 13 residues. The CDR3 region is CASSLNSPGTQYF. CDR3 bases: TGCGCCAGCAGCTTGAACAGTCCTGGTACGCAGTATTTT.

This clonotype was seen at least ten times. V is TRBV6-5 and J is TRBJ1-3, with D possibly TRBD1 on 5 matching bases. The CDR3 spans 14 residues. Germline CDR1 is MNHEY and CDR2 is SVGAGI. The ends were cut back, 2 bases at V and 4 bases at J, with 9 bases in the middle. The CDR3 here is CASSYGARGNTIYF. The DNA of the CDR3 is TGTGCCAGCAGTTACGGGGCGCGGGGAAACACCATATATTTT.